The 4 T cell receptor beta chains given below trace back to one sample, sequenced in a study of cytomegalovirus exposure and HLA in healthy donors. Primers for the PCR totalled 60 Vbeta and 13 Jbeta. Using immunoSEQ multiplex PCR, the repertoire was profiled, and TCRdb retains in-frame clones only, with some absent. The table lists 210,000 or so clones, roughly four fifths of them singletons. The material sequenced was PBMCs. All receptors come from a girl aged 5 to 17 in good health and CMV-seronegative.

V usage is TRBV30 and J usage is TRBJ1-2; 9 bases line up with TRBD1. This CDR3 comprises 13 residues. The germline V gene has CDR1 GTSNPN and CDR2 SVGIG (reference sequence). V lost 3 bases, J lost 8 bases, and 7 bases stayed unmatched. CDR3 protein: CAWRTGTGSGYTF. DNA of the CDR3: TGTGCCTGGAGAACCGGGACAGGGAGCGGCTACACCTTC.

The V and J genes are TRBV2 and TRBJ1-6; TRBD1 matches 7 bases. V lost 1 base and J lost 5; bases outside the gene matches: 2. This CDR3 region has 15 residues. CDR1 is SNHLY and CDR2 is FYNNEI in the germline V gene. CDR3 sequence reads: CASSEEGQNNSPLHF. In DNA form, the CDR3 reads TGTGCCAGCAGTGAAGAGGGACAGAATAATTCACCCCTCCACTTT.

J is TRBJ2-4 and V is TRBV29-1; the match to TRBD1 covers 7 bases. V lost 6 bases, J lost 0 bases, and 8 bases stayed unmatched. Germline V lookup: CDR1 SQVTM, CDR2 ANQGSEA. This CDR3 has 15 residues. Written as DNA, the CDR3 is TGCAGCGTCTCAGGGGGACCTCTAGCCAAAAACATTCAGTACTTC. Its protein product is CSVSGGPLAKNIQYF.

The J gene is TRBJ2-3, the V gene TRBV5-1; 7 bases line up with TRBD2. Germline values: CDR1 SGHRS, CDR2 YFSETQ. V was pared by 5 bases and J by 1 base, with 7 bases of the junction left unmatched. The CDR3 loop spans 15 amino acids. The CDR3 DNA sequence: TGCGCCAGCAGTCTTACTAGCGCGGGCACAGATACGCAGTATTTT. Its protein product is CASSLTSAGTDTQYF.